A single sample gave rise to the 3 T cell receptor beta chains below, sequenced in a study of blood T cells in healthy people across ages. With a J-beta primer mix and a sample-barcoded 5' primer, a second PCR ran roughly 7 to 11 cycles. TCRdb called the 5' RACE reads again in MiXCR, with one record for every CDR3 protein. The sample lists about 1.6 million distinct CDR3 sequences; around 36% were seen once. Sequencing was carried out using blood. These receptors were taken from a woman aged 25 to 39 in good health.

The V gene is TRBV21-1, the J gene TRBJ2-3; the DNA was not used to check the table's D call, TRBD1. TRBV21-1 is given as a pseudogene. The CDR3 length is 15 residues. CDR3 nucleotides: TGTGCCATCCCTATAGGAACAGGGCCTACAGATACGCAGTATTTT. Its protein product is CAIPIGTGPTDTQYF.

The gene calls are TRBV12-3 or TRBV12-4 and TRBJ2-2; tentatively, D is TRBD2 (5 bases). Trimming took off 3 bases at V and 7 bases at J, with 18 bases between the two ends. The length of the CDR3 is 16 residues. In DNA, the CDR3 is TGTGCCAGCAGTTTTTTCCTAGTCGGGGAGCACGGGGAGCTGTTTTTT. This encodes CASSFFLVGEHGELFF.

This clonotype was seen once. The chain joins TRBV6-5 to TRBJ2-5, with D possibly TRBD2 on 6 matching bases. CDR1 and CDR2 (germline): MNHEY, SVGAGI. The CDR3 spans 14 residues. Trimming pared 8 bases from V and 1 base from J, leaving 14 bases between. In DNA form, the CDR3 reads TGTGCCAGCGGCCAGGGCGGGGTCCAAGAGACCCAGTACTTC. This codes for CASGQGGVQETQYF.